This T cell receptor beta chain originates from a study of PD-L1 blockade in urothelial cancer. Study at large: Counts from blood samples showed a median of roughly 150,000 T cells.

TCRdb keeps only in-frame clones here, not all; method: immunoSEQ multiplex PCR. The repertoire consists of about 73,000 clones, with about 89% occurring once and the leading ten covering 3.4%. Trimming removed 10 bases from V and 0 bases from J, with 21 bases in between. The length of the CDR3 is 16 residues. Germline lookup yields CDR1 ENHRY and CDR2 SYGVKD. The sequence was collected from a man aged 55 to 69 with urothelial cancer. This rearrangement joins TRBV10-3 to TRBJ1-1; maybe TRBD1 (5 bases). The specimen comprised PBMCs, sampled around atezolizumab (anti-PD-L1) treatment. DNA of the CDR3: TGTGCCACCCGGCAGGGCGGCCAACCTTTGAACACTGAAGCTTTCTTT. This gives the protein CATRQGGQPLNTEAFF.